This TCR beta chain was retrieved from a study of blood T cell repertoires in COVID-19. About the study: Spain, Italy and the United States supplied samples that represented acute and convalescent COVID-19. From T cells, B-cell-depleted T cells, or PBMCs came the material, which was cDNA or gDNA.

In the original workflow: Amplification of reference gene primers provided the estimated nucleated cell counts. TCRdb's table, derived via immunoSEQ multiplex PCR, lists solely in-frame clones and lacks some. That table furnishes V, J and clone size, whereas the DNA furnished D and trimming. The sample has fewer than 180,000 clones, approximately 86% seen once. J gave up 3 bases and V 3 bases, and 1 base lay outside the gene matches. The CDR3 has 15 residues. Germline-derived CDR1 and CDR2 are SGHRS and YFSETQ. This rearrangement joins TRBV5-1 to TRBJ2-1, with 12 bases that match TRBD2. Sequenced: peripheral blood. This clonotype originated in a man between 65 and 79 years old with acute or convalescent COVID-19. CDR3 sequence: CASSSTSGSYNEQFF. The CDR3 DNA follows: TGCGCCAGCAGCTCGACTAGCGGGAGCTACAATGAGCAGTTCTTC.